This is a list of T cell receptor beta chains from one sample in a study of T cells in Graves' hyperthyroidism and ophthalmopathy. TCRdb passed the multiplex PCR reads through MiXCR, listing each CDR3 protein once. The sample lists hundreds of thousands of distinct CDR3 sequences, less than 20% occurring once. Sequencing was carried out using blood. The receptors stem from a woman aged 18-35 years with Graves' hyperthyroidism. CDR3s include the opening cysteine and the closing phenylalanine or tryptophan. The D gene is left open where the match is weak. Some rows have no size entry. The others give once, few or many, or a class for an expanded clone.

>TRBJ1-1|many|.|TRBV14
TGTGCCAGCAGCCAAGATTTCCTAGAGGGGACAACATCCACTGAAGCTTTCTTT
CASSQDFLEGTTSTEAFF
>TRBJ1-1|many|.|TRBV3-1
TGTGCCAGCAGCCAAGTGAACACTGAAGCTTTCTTT
CASSQVNTEAFF
>TRBJ1-6|.|TRBD1|TRBV6-5
TGTGCCAGCAGTTACTCGGGACAGGGGTTTAGGTCACCCCTCCACTTT
CASSYSGQGFRSPLHF
>TRBJ1-5|few|.|TRBV12-3/TRBV12-4
TGTGCCAGCAGGTTAAGGGGGCAGCCCCAGCATTTT
CASRLRGQPQHF
>TRBJ2-5|.|TRBD2|TRBV9
TGTGCCAGCAGCACGCGGACTAGCGGGAGTGAAGAGACCCAGTACTTC
CASSTRTSGSEETQYF
>TRBJ1-4|.|TRBD1|TRBV2
TGTGCCAGCAGTACCGATACAGGGGCGGTTGCAACTAATGAAAAACTGTTTTTT
CASSTDTGAVATNEKLFF
>TRBJ2-1|.|.|TRBV12-3/TRBV12-4
TGTGCCAGCACCCTAGACTCCTGGCACAATGAGCAGTTCTTC
CASTLDSWHNEQFF
>TRBJ1-5|.|.|TRBV18
TGTGCCAGCTCACCTCTCCAGAATAGCAATCAGCCCCAGCATTTT
CASSPLQNSNQPQHF
>TRBJ2-3|many|.|TRBV4-1
TGCGCCACCAAAACGCAGGGATCGCAGTATTTT
CATKTQGSQYF
>TRBJ1-5|.|.|TRBV28
TGTGCCAGCAGTTTACTGCTAGGCGGCAATCAGCCCCAGCATTTT
CASSLLLGGNQPQHF
>TRBJ2-2|few|TRBD2|TRBV7-9
TGTGCCAGCAGCTCCACTAGCGGGAAGTCCATCGGGGAGCTGTTTTTT
CASSSTSGKSIGELFF
>TRBJ2-1|many|TRBD2|TRBV3-1
TGTGCCAGCAGCCAAGAAAGGGGGACTAGCGGGAGATCCTACAATGAGCAGTTCTTC
CASSQERGTSGRSYNEQFF
>TRBJ2-1|.|TRBD2|TRBV12-5
TGTGCTAGTGGTCTAGGATATGCGGGAGCCTACAATGAGCAGTTCTTC
CASGLGYAGAYNEQFF
>TRBJ1-2|.|.|TRBV12-3/TRBV12-4
TGTGCCAGCAGTTTCGACCAGGGGAACTATGGCTACACCTTC
CASSFDQGNYGYTF
>TRBJ2-3|many|TRBD1|TRBV11-2
TGTGCCAGCAGCTTCCCGACAGGGGGGTCCACAGATACGCAGTATTTT
CASSFPTGGSTDTQYF
>TRBJ2-1|.|TRBD2|TRBV9
TGTGCCAGCGGGACTAGCGGGATATACAATGAGCAGTTCTTC
CASGTSGIYNEQFF
>TRBJ1-5|many|TRBD1|TRBV7-2
TGTGCCAGCAGCATTCAGACAGGGGGCAATCAGCCCCAGCATTTT
CASSIQTGGNQPQHF
>TRBJ2-3|.|.|TRBV2
TGTGCCAGCAGTGTGGAACAGGGCACAGATACGCAGTATTTT
CASSVEQGTDTQYF
>TRBJ1-5|many|.|TRBV27
TGTGCCAGCAGTTTTTTAGGTGCGGGCAATCAGCCCCAGCATTTT
CASSFLGAGNQPQHF
>TRBJ2-4|few|TRBD2|TRBV20-1
TGCAGTGCTAGAGATAGCGGGAGAGTTGGAAACATTCAGTACTTC
CSARDSGRVGNIQYF
>TRBJ1-1|many|.|TRBV6-5
TGTGCCAGCAGTTACTCTCAGGGGTCGTCCACTGAAGCTTTCTTT
CASSYSQGSSTEAFF